The next 9 T cell receptor beta chains were all read from a single sample in a study of radiotherapy plus CTLA-4 blockade in lung cancer. Using immunoSEQ multiplex PCR, the repertoire was profiled, and TCRdb retains in-frame clones only, with some absent. Found here are about 46,000 clones, about 76% of them singletons; the top ten hold 6.5% to 10%. The starting material was peripheral blood, obtained from a patient treated with radiotherapy plus ipilimumab. The receptors come from a human donor with non-small cell lung cancer who had a complete response to radiotherapy plus ipilimumab.

J is TRBJ2-7 and V is TRBV11-2; 9 nucleotides agree with TRBD1. Per germline, CDR1 SGHAT and CDR2 FQNNGV. This CDR3 is 15 amino acids long. J gave up 3 bases and V 5 bases, and 8 bases lay outside the gene matches. CDR3 amino acids: CASSQAPGQGYEQYF. The CDR3 DNA reads as TGTGCCAGCAGCCAAGCCCCGGGACAGGGCTACGAGCAGTACTTC.

The chain joins TRBV7-2 to TRBJ1-2; 11 nucleotides line up with TRBD1. Germline-derived CDR1 and CDR2 are SGHTA and FQGNSA. V was clipped by 4 bases and J by 7 bases; unmatched bases: 5. The CDR3 consists of 14 residues. The DNA of the CDR3 is TGTGCCAGCAGCTCCCGGGACAGGGGGGTTGGCTACACCTTC. This translates into CASSSRDRGVGYTF. Drawing the rest from reference TRBV7-2 and TRBJ1-2, the complete variable domain is GAGVSQSPSNKVTEKGKDVELRCDPISGHTALYWYRQSLGQGLEFLIYFQGNSAPDKSGLPSDRFSAERTGGSVSTLTIQRTQQEDSAVYLCASSSRDRGVGYTFGSGTRLTVV.

The chain recombines TRBV15 with TRBJ2-4; 8 bases match TRBD2. The CDR3 is 18 residues long. V shed 0 bases and J 7 bases; nucleotides not matched to a gene: 14. Looked up from germline, CDR1 is LNHNV and CDR2 is YYDKDF (reference sequence). The CDR3 DNA sequence: TGTGCCACCAGCAGAGATGGGACTCCGGGGGGGCCGCGGAACATTCAGTACTTC. It yields the protein CATSRDGTPGGPRNIQYF.

The V and J genes are TRBV11-3 and TRBJ2-1; D remains unclear. V was pared by 4 bases and J by 6 bases, with 10 bases between. The CDR3 is made up of 13 amino acids. Germline V CDR1 and CDR2: SGHNT, YENEEA. The CDR3 is CASSSEWANEQFF. Here the CDR3 DNA reads TGTGCCAGCAGCTCGGAATGGGCCAATGAGCAGTTCTTC.

The rearrangement links TRBV2 to TRBJ1-5; weak D call: TRBD1 (6 bases). Germline loops: CDR1 SNHLY, CDR2 FYNNEI. V was trimmed by 0 bases and J by 7 bases, leaving 16 bases between them. The CDR3 sequence is 16 residues long. The CDR3 region has the DNA TGTGCCAGCAGTGAAGCGGGCGCAGGGGTCGGGCAGCCCCAGCATTTT. The encoded protein is CASSEAGAGVGQPQHF.

The V call is TRBV6-5, the J call TRBJ1-2; D unresolved. The CDR3 sequence is 15 residues long. Trimming removed 4 bases from V and 5 bases from J, with 17 bases in between. Germline CDR1 and CDR2: MNHEY and SVGAGI. For the CDR3, the DNA is TGTGCCAGCAGTTTATCAGGACCTGGAGGGTATGGCTACACCTTC. It is translated as CASSLSGPGGYGYTF.

V gene TRBV5-6 combines with J gene TRBJ1-5; the D is unclear. This CDR3 contains 15 residues. Trimming took 3 bases from V and 0 from J, leaving 10 bases between them. Per germline, CDR1 SGHDT and CDR2 YYEEEE. This CDR3 reads CASSSPDFSNQPQHF. CDR3 DNA: TGTGCCAGCAGCTCTCCTGACTTTAGCAATCAGCCCCAGCATTTT.

The chain carries TRBV15 and TRBJ1-2; D perhaps matches TRBD1 (6 bases). V lost 0 bases and J 3 bases, leaving 17 bases between the germline ends. The CDR3 is 17 residues long. The germline gives CDR1 LNHNV, CDR2 YYDKDF (reference sequence). The CDR3 sequence is CATSRDLRGGLHYGYTF. In nucleotides, the CDR3 is TGTGCCACCAGCAGAGATCTTCGGGGGGGCCTGCACTATGGCTACACCTTC. Together with reference TRBV15 and TRBJ1-2, the CDR3 gives the full variable domain: DAMVIQNPRYQVTQFGKPVTLSCSQTLNHNVMYWYQQKSSQAPKLLFHYYDKDFNNEADTPDNFQSRRPNTSFCFLDIRSPGLGDTAMYLCATSRDLRGGLHYGYTFGSGTRLTVV.

The chain employs TRBV27 and TRBJ2-7; D is undetermined. This CDR3 has 13 amino acids. CDR1 and CDR2 from the germline V gene are MNHEY and SMNVEV (reference sequence). V was clipped by 6 bases and J by 3 bases, with 12 bases between them. The CDR3 DNA reads as TGTGCCAGCAGCCGTGACTCCTACTACGAGCAGTACTTC. It specifies CASSRDSYYEQYF.